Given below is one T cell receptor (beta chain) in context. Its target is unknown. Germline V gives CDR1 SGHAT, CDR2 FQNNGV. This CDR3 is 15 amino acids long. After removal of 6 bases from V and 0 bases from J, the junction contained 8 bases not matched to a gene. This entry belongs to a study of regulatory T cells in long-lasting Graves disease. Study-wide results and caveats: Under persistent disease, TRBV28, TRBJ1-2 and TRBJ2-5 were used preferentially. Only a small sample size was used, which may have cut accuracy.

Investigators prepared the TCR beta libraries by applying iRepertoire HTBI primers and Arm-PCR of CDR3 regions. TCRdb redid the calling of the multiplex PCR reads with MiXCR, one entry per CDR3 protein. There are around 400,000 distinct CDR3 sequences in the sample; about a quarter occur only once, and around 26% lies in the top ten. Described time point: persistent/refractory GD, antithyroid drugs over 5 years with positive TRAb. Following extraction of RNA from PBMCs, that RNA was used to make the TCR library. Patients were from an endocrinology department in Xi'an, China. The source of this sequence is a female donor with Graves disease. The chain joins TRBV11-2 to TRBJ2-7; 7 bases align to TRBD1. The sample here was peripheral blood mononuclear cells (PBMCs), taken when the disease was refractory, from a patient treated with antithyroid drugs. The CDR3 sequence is CASRFRQGPSYEQYF. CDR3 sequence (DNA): TGTGCCAGCAGATTCAGACAGGGACCCTCCTACGAGCAGTACTTC. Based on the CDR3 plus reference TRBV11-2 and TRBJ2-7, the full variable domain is EAGVAQSPRYKIIEKRQSVAFWCNPISGHATLYWYQQILGQGPKLLIQFQNNGVVDDSQLPKDRFSAERLKGVDSTLKIQPAKLEDSAVYLCASRFRQGPSYEQYFGPGTRLTVT.